The clone carrying this T cell receptor beta chain was seen a single time. Its antigen is currently unknown. Treatment given: oral pan-JAK inhibitor, 5-10 mg twice daily. These data originate in a study of CD8+ T cells in alopecia areata. General study results and limits: TCR sharing was clearer in mice than between patients, perhaps partly owing to patient HLA diversity.

RNA was extracted and reverse transcribed into cDNA as the sequencing template. This table comes from immunoSEQ multiplex PCR, and its TCRdb copy is limited to in-frame clones, with some not included. In the table there are over 150,000 clones, over 45% of which are singletons. Germline loops: CDR1 GTSNPN, CDR2 SVGIG (reference sequence). CDR3 length: 14 residues. Between the trimmed V and J ends, which lost 0 bases and 6 bases, there was a span of 11 bases. This chain joins TRBV30 and TRBJ2-2, with a possible D match to TRBD2 (6 bases). The sample in question was CD4+ T cells sorted from blood, obtained at week 24, from a patient treated with tofacitinib. The TCR comes from a human donor with alopecia areata. CDR3 nucleotides: TGTGCCTGGAGTGTACTGTCGGGGGCCGGGGAGCTGTTTTTT. Amino acids: CAWSVLSGAGELFF.